These 7 T cell receptor beta chains were sequenced from one sample in a study of T cells after yellow fever vaccination (dated by TCRdb to about 2019). Reading the label with the study, this specimen's treatment or condition is: live attenuated yellow fever vaccine strain. The library relied on 5' RACE. The sequencing machine was an Illumina NovaSeq 6000. The raw public reads went through TCRdb reprocessing: fastp at Q25, MiXCR clone calling, in-frame beta chains kept. Under each unique CDR3 protein, matching rows form one entry showing the most common genes and DNA. This sample is represented by 280,000 or so distinct CDR3 sequences; roughly 9% of them were singletons. The ten top clones hold around 3.5% of the sample. Specimen: CD4+ T cells sorted from PBMCs, collected 5 days after the yellow fever booster vaccination. Receptors originate from a man aged 18 to 35 who received the YFV17D yellow fever vaccine.

This clonotype was observed at least ten times. The V call is TRBV13, the J call TRBJ2-2; no clear D. Per germline, CDR1 PRHDT and CDR2 FYEKMQ (reference sequence). This CDR3 is built from 12 residues. The V end was cut by 5 bases, the J end by 8 bases, with 9 bases between. CDR3 DNA: TGTGCCAGCAGCCTCCCTGGGGGGGAGCTGTTTTTT. It translates to CASSLPGGELFF.

There are a few counts of this clonotype. The chain links TRBV6-6 to TRBJ1-1; no clear D. Per the germline V gene, CDR1 is MNHNY and CDR2 is SVGAGI (reference sequence). The CDR3 has 14 residues. V lost 0 bases to trimming and J lost 8 bases, with 13 bases between them. The CDR3 here is CASSYSISGYEAFF. For the CDR3, the DNA is TGTGCCAGCAGTTACTCGATCTCGGGATACGAAGCTTTCTTT.

This clonotype was detected a few times. The chain carries TRBV18 and TRBJ2-1; D is unclear. V lost 8 bases to trimming and J lost 6 bases, with 14 bases between them. The germline gives CDR1 KGHSH, CDR2 LQKENI. The CDR3 is 13 residues long. Here the CDR3 reads CASASMQVNEQFF. In nucleotides, the CDR3 is TGTGCCAGCGCATCCATGCAGGTCAATGAGCAGTTCTTC.

This chain joins TRBV15 and TRBJ1-4, with D maybe TRBD1 (6 bases). V lost 0 bases and J lost 8, with 13 bases in between. CDR3 length: 15 amino acids. Germline V gives CDR1 LNHNV, CDR2 YYDKDF (reference sequence). The CDR3 DNA is TGTGCCACCAGCAGAGATCCACAGGGAGAAGAAAAACTGTTTTTT. Amino acids: CATSRDPQGEEKLFF. The whole variable domain, remainder taken from reference TRBV15 and TRBJ1-4, is DAMVIQNPRYQVTQFGKPVTLSCSQTLNHNVMYWYQQKSSQAPKLLFHYYDKDFNNEADTPDNFQSRRPNTSFCFLDIRSPGLGDTAMYLCATSRDPQGEEKLFFGSGTQLSVL.

This clonotype was observed a few times. The genes are TRBV19 and TRBJ2-6; D may be TRBD1 (6 bases). V gave up 9 bases and J gave up 0 bases, with 15 bases separating them. Germline V gene sequence: CDR1 LNHDA, CDR2 SQIVND (reference sequence). The CDR3 is 16 residues long. This CDR3 reads CASMKTGSSGANVLTF. CDR3 nucleotide sequence: TGTGCCAGCATGAAGACAGGCAGCTCTGGGGCCAACGTCCTGACTTTC.

The chain is built from TRBV12-3 or TRBV12-4 and TRBJ2-7; D remains unclear. There are 13 residues in the CDR3. V lost 1 base to trimming and J lost 10 bases, with 14 bases between them. CDR3 amino acids: CASSLVWQAAQYF. The CDR3 bases are TGTGCCAGCAGTTTAGTATGGCAGGCCGCCCAGTACTTC.

The chain carries TRBV7-2 and TRBJ1-3; D is undetermined. Germline V gives CDR1 SGHTA, CDR2 FQGNSA. The V and J ends lost 3 bases and 0 bases respectively, with 12 bases between them. This CDR3 comprises 16 residues. Here the CDR3 DNA reads TGTGCCAGCAGCTTGACCGGACGGCGCTCTGGAAACACCATATATTTT. Its translation: CASSLTGRRSGNTIYF.